A single sample is the source of the 8 T cell receptor beta chains below, sequenced in a study of OX40 agonist ivuxolimab in advanced cancers. TCRdb keeps only in-frame clones here, not all; method: immunoSEQ multiplex PCR. The sample includes around 62,000 clones, roughly 84% of them seen just once. The sequences come from CD4+ or CD8+ T cells sorted from blood, collected in a trial of the OX40 agonist ivuxolimab. The source is an adult with an advanced solid tumor such as melanoma, head and neck, liver or kidney cancer.

This clone was observed a handful of times. V gene TRBV19 combines with J gene TRBJ1-1; 9 bases are shared with TRBD1. The ends lost 5 bases at V and 5 bases at J; junction bases unmatched: 3. This CDR3 has 13 amino acids. Per the germline V gene, CDR1 is LNHDA and CDR2 is SQIVND (reference sequence). CDR3 DNA sequence: TGTGCCAGTAGTCTGGGACAGGGAACTGAAGCTTTCTTT. Protein sequence: CASSLGQGTEAFF.

In its sample, this clone was seen once. The chain has TRBV11-2 and TRBJ1-6; D call uncertain. Trimming shortened V by 5 bases and J by 0 bases, and 14 bases separated the two germline ends. In germline, CDR1 is SGHAT, CDR2 FQNNGV. This CDR3 spans 17 amino acids. In DNA, the CDR3 is TGTGCCAGCAGCCCTGGCCTTTTGAGCTCCTATAATTCACCCCTCCACTTT. Its protein is CASSPGLLSSYNSPLHF.

J is TRBJ1-2 and V is TRBV4-2; no reliable D call. Trimming took 0 bases from V and 1 from J, leaving 6 bases between them. The V gene's germline CDR1 is LGHNA and CDR2 YNFKEQ. The length of the CDR3 is 14 residues. The CDR3 protein is CASSQDRSNYGYTF. CDR3 DNA: TGTGCCAGCAGCCAAGACCGAAGTAACTATGGCTACACCTTC.

The chain couples TRBV19 to TRBJ1-2, with D hard to call. In germline, CDR1 is LNHDA, CDR2 SQIVND (reference sequence). The CDR3 has 14 amino acids. Trimming pared 1 base from V and 4 bases from J, leaving 10 bases between. The CDR3 is CASSIGLGSYGYTF. The CDR3 nucleotides are TGTGCCAGTAGTATAGGACTCGGATCCTATGGCTACACCTTC.

The chain combines TRBV28 with TRBJ1-1; tentative D call: TRBD1 (6 bases). With 7 bases removed from V and 0 bases from J, the gap between germline ends came to 15 bases. This CDR3 is built from 15 residues. Germline CDR1 MDHEN, CDR2 SYDVKM. This CDR3 is CASTVGGALNTEAFF. Written as DNA, the CDR3 is TGTGCCAGCACCGTGGGGGGGGCTTTGAACACTGAAGCTTTCTTT. The whole variable domain, filled in from reference TRBV28 and TRBJ1-1, reads DVKVTQSSRYLVKRTGEKVFLECVQDMDHENMFWYRQDPGLGLRLIYFSYDVKMKEKGDIPEGYSVSREKKERFSLILESASTNQTSMYLCASTVGGALNTEAFFGQGTRLTVV.

The chain combines TRBV28 with TRBJ1-5; a possible D gene is TRBD1 (5 bases). Deletions cut 6 bases from V and 0 bases from J, with 12 bases between. This CDR3 is built from 15 residues. Germline assignment: CDR1 MDHEN and CDR2 SYDVKM. This CDR3 is CASRARDSSNQPQHF. The CDR3, as DNA: TGTGCCAGCAGAGCCAGGGATTCTAGCAATCAGCCCCAGCATTTT.

V usage is TRBV7-2 and J usage is TRBJ2-3; 8 bases are shared with TRBD2. V dropped 5 bases and J dropped 3; count of bases not matched to a gene: 10. Germline-derived CDR1 and CDR2 are SGHTA and FQGNSA. This CDR3 comprises 16 residues. CDR3 loop: CASSLIGLAGTDTQYF. The CDR3 nucleotides are TGTGCCAGCAGCCTAATAGGCTTAGCGGGGACAGATACGCAGTATTTT.

The V call is TRBV6-5, the J call TRBJ1-1, with 9 bases matching TRBD1. Germline trimming cut 6 bases from V and 5 bases from J; bases unmatched to any gene: 7. CDR3 length equals 14 residues. CDR1 is MNHEY and CDR2 is SVGAGI in the germline V gene. The CDR3 region is CASRLRQGGTEAFF. In DNA form, the CDR3 reads TGTGCCAGCAGACTACGACAGGGGGGGACTGAAGCTTTCTTT.